A single T cell receptor (beta chain) is shown here with its context. What it recognizes is unknown. These data belong to a study of cytomegalovirus exposure and HLA in healthy donors. Study conclusions and caveats: Beyond CMV serostatus, there was no information to go on about immune exposure.

Researchers ran the PCR with 60 Vbeta and 13 Jbeta primers. The repertoire was sequenced with immunoSEQ multiplex PCR; TCRdb's copy has only in-frame clones and lacks some. The data show under 150,000 clones, 76% seen once. CDR3 length equals 15 residues. The ends were cut back, 8 bases at V and 7 bases at J, with 21 bases in the middle. The germline V gene has CDR1 KGHSH and CDR2 LQKENI. The source is a woman aged 40-49 years in good health and CMV-seronegative. The chain links TRBV18 to TRBJ2-1; possible D gene TRBD1, 5 bases. Material for sequencing was PBMCs. This chain's CDR3 is CASLTRQGALNEQFF. CDR3 in DNA: TGTGCCAGCCTTACCCGACAAGGGGCACTGAATGAGCAGTTCTTC.